Each of the 9 T cell receptor beta chains below was sequenced from the same sample in a study of T cells of healthy individuals. Via MiXCR, TCRdb re-called the 5' RACE reads, giving one row per CDR3 protein. The sample shows over 40,000 distinct CDR3 sequences, roughly 4.3% of them seen only once. Every receptor here comes from a human donor in good health.

This clonotype was observed a handful of times. The genes are TRBV19 and TRBJ1-1; the D is unclear. CDR3 size: 14 residues. V gave up 5 bases and J gave up 0 bases, with 10 bases separating them. Germline assignment: CDR1 LNHDA and CDR2 SQIVND (reference sequence). CDR3 nucleotides: TGTGCCAGTAGTGGCCGGCCTATGAACACTGAAGCTTTCTTT. Translation gives CASSGRPMNTEAFF.

This clonotype occurred many times. The chain recombines TRBV4-1 with TRBJ2-3; TRBD2 matches at 11 bases. Germline V gives CDR1 MGHRA, CDR2 YSYEKL. The CDR3 is 17 residues long. The J segment lost 4 bases and the V segment lost 1 base, leaving 7 bases of the junction unmatched. The chain's CDR3 is CASSQVRRLAGSDTQYF. CDR3 coding DNA: TGCGCCAGCAGCCAAGTCCGACGACTAGCGGGGTCAGATACGCAGTATTTT.

This clonotype was detected ten times or more. The V and J genes are TRBV20-1 and TRBJ2-2; TRBD1 matches 7 bases. Germline assignment: CDR1 DFQATT and CDR2 SNEGSKA (reference sequence). This CDR3 comprises 14 residues. The trim removed 2 bases at V and 3 bases at J, leaving 3 bases unmatched. CDR3 amino acids: CSARSGTDTGELFF. The CDR3 region has the DNA TGCAGTGCTAGAAGTGGGACAGACACCGGGGAGCTGTTTTTT.

This clonotype was observed many times. The chain carries TRBV6-2 or TRBV6-3 and TRBJ1-5; no clear D gene. This CDR3 spans 15 amino acids. V lost 6 bases to trimming and J lost 0 bases, with 12 bases between them. CDR1 is MNHEY and CDR2 is SVGEGT in the germline V gene. CDR3 residues: CASSSLPDSNQPQHF. CDR3 coding DNA: TGTGCCAGCAGCTCCCTCCCGGATAGCAATCAGCCCCAGCATTTT.

This clonotype was picked up many times. The chain links TRBV6-2 or TRBV6-3 to TRBJ2-6, with D unresolved. Trimming removed 6 bases at V and 0 bases at J, with 6 bases between. The V gene's germline CDR1 is MNHEY and CDR2 SVGEGT. The CDR3 runs 14 residues. This CDR3 reads CASRPSSGANVLTF. CDR3 coding DNA: TGTGCCAGCAGGCCCAGCTCTGGGGCCAACGTCCTGACTTTC.

This clonotype was recorded at least ten times. The chain links TRBV20-1 to TRBJ1-1; D ambiguous. The V and J ends lost 3 bases and 8 bases respectively, with 7 bases between them. The germline V gene encodes CDR1 DFQATT and CDR2 SNEGSKA (reference sequence). This CDR3 comprises 10 residues. The CDR3 DNA reads as TGCAGTGCTAGGGGCCTAGAAGCTTTCTTT. This codes for CSARGLEAFF.

This clonotype showed up many times. The CDR3 protein is CASSQIITYEQYF. For the CDR3, the DNA is TGTGCCAGCAGTCAGATAATCACCTACGAGCAGTACTTC. This chain joins TRBV12-3 or TRBV12-4 and TRBJ2-7; D uncertain. The germline V and J ends were trimmed by 5 bases and 2 bases, with 10 bases remaining between them. The CDR3 is 13 residues long.

Many counts were recorded for this clonotype. This chain connects TRBV4-1 to TRBJ2-1, with D perhaps being TRBD1 or TRBD2 (5 bases each). CDR1 MGHRA and CDR2 YSYEKL come from the germline V gene. CDR3 length: 15 residues. Trimming removed 2 bases at V and 12 bases at J, with 20 bases between. The CDR3 spells CASSQSRMGVQWQFF. The CDR3 DNA reads as TGCGCCAGCAGCCAAAGTAGGATGGGGGTACAATGGCAGTTCTTC.

The J gene is TRBJ2-3, the V gene TRBV11-2, with 14 bases aligning to TRBD2. Losses at the gene ends were 8 bases for V and 2 bases for J; bases not matched to a gene: 27. Germline-derived CDR1 and CDR2 are SGHAT and FQNNGV. The CDR3 totals 23 residues. CDR3 sequence (DNA): TGTGCCAGCTCCACCCTCGCGCGAAAGCGGGGACTAGCGGGAGTGGGCCACACAGATACGCAGTATTTT. Its translation is CASSTLARKRGLAGVGHTDTQYF.